What follows are 32 T cell receptor beta chains derived from one specimen sequenced in a study of shared clonotypes between healthy human individuals. Assay used: immunoSEQ multiplex PCR; TCRdb lists only in-frame clones, some missing. The data show 70,000 to 95,000 clones, 60% to 80% seen once. Sequenced sample: memory CD8+ T cells sorted from blood. The subset here: CD45RO+ cells pooled with CCR7-negative TemRA cells. These receptors were taken from a man aged 25 to 45 in good health.

The chain links TRBV6-5 to TRBJ2-1; TRBD2 matches 10 bases. V was pared by 4 bases and J by 7 bases, with 7 bases of the junction left unmatched. Germline V lookup: CDR1 MNHEY, CDR2 SVGAGI. The CDR3 has 15 amino acids. In nucleotides, the CDR3 is TGTGCCAGCAGTTCTAGCGGGAGAGTATTAAATGAGCAGTTCTTC. Its translation is CASSSSGRVLNEQFF.

This chain uses TRBV25-1 with TRBJ1-2, with a tentative D call TRBD1 (5 bases). The CDR3 runs 17 residues. Germline CDR1 is MGHDK and CDR2 is SYGVNS. Trimming left V 2 bases short and J 2 bases short, with 18 bases between. The CDR3 reads CASSEGADKPQNYGYTF. The DNA for the CDR3 is TGTGCCAGCAGTGAAGGGGCGGACAAACCCCAAAACTATGGCTACACCTTC.

This rearrangement joins TRBV4-3 to TRBJ2-2; 12 nucleotides align to TRBD1. The CDR3 loop spans 16 amino acids. Trimming cost V 3 bases and J 5 bases; bases outside gene matches: 4. Germline-derived CDR1 and CDR2 are LGHNA and YSLEER. The chain's CDR3 is CASSQGQGAFTGELFF. The CDR3 nucleotides are TGCGCCAGCAGCCAGGGACAGGGGGCGTTTACCGGGGAGCTGTTTTTT.

The chain uses TRBV7-6 and TRBJ1-3, with D maybe TRBD1 (6 bases). The CDR3 consists of 18 residues. Germline assignment: CDR1 SGHVS and CDR2 FNYEAQ. V shed 4 bases and J shed 0 bases, with 19 bases lying between them. Here the CDR3 reads CASSSTQGTPVSGNTIYF. The CDR3 DNA reads TGTGCCAGCAGCTCAACCCAGGGGACACCCGTCTCTGGAAACACCATATATTTT.

The rearrangement joins TRBV9 to TRBJ2-1; 11 bases match TRBD2. The CDR3 contains 16 residues. The V gene's germline CDR1 is SGDLS and CDR2 YYNGEE. The V segment lost 1 base and the J segment 4 bases; nucleotides outside the gene matches: 4. The CDR3 reads CASSVSGTSGYNEQFF. CDR3 DNA sequence: TGTGCCAGCAGCGTAAGCGGGACTAGCGGTTACAATGAGCAGTTCTTC. The full variable domain, rest sourced from reference TRBV9 and TRBJ2-1, is DSGVTQTPKHLITATGQRVTLRCSPRSGDLSVYWYQQSLDQGLQFLIQYYNGEERAKGNILERFSAQQFPDLHSELNLSSLELGDSALYFCASSVSGTSGYNEQFFGPGTRLTVL.

This clone occurred once. The chain is built from TRBV19 and TRBJ1-2; maybe TRBD1 (5 bases). This CDR3 is 16 amino acids long. CDR1 is LNHDA and CDR2 is SQIVND in the germline V gene (reference sequence). V lost 1 base, J lost 3 bases, and 15 bases lay in between. The CDR3 loop is CASSIVGPTSDYGYTF. The CDR3 nucleotides read TGTGCCAGTAGTATAGTGGGGCCTACATCGGACTATGGCTACACCTTC.

The chain couples TRBV6-4 to TRBJ2-3; D remains ambiguous. Trimming left V 3 bases short and J 8 bases short, with 0 bases between. There are 9 residues in the CDR3. Germline V gene lookup returns CDR1 MRHNA and CDR2 SNTAGT. The CDR3 protein is CASSDTQYF. In DNA, the CDR3 is TGTGCCAGCAGTGATACGCAGTATTTT.

Many counts were recorded for this clone. The rearrangement joins TRBV7-9 to TRBJ1-1; D is possibly TRBD1 (6 bases). This CDR3 region has 12 residues. The V gene lost 3 bases and the J gene lost 8 bases, with 10 bases spanning the gap. Germline CDR1 SEHNR, CDR2 FQNEAQ (reference sequence). The CDR3 DNA follows: TGTGCCAGCAGCTTGGGCAGGGGCGAAGCTTTCTTT. This gives the protein CASSLGRGEAFF.

This chain links TRBV19 with TRBJ1-5; D unresolved. Germline CDR1 is LNHDA and CDR2 is SQIVND (reference sequence). V was cut by 5 bases and J by 2 bases, with 13 bases left in between. The CDR3 length is 15 residues. CDR3 nucleotides: TGTGCCAGTAGTCCTTTGTTGGGCGGCAATCAGCCCCAGCATTTT. Its translation is CASSPLLGGNQPQHF.

This chain connects TRBV12-5 to TRBJ1-1; no definite D call. Trimming took off 1 base at V and 3 bases at J, with 3 bases between the two ends. This CDR3 comprises 12 residues. Germline lookup yields CDR1 LGHNT and CDR2 FRNRAP. The CDR3 DNA reads TGTGCTAGTGGTTTGGACTACACTGAAGCTTTCTTT. Its translation: CASGLDYTEAFF.

The chain has TRBV2 and TRBJ2-7; D is unresolved. This CDR3 is built from 14 residues. Germline V lookup: CDR1 SNHLY, CDR2 FYNNEI. V was cut by 3 bases and J by 4 bases, with 13 bases left in between. The CDR3 DNA is TGTGCCAGCAGTGATTTGGTGGCGAGATACGAGCAGTACTTC. It codes for CASSDLVARYEQYF.

This sequence joins TRBV19 and TRBJ2-2, with 7 bases identical to TRBD1. The germline V gene encodes CDR1 LNHDA and CDR2 SQIVND (reference sequence). This CDR3 region has 13 residues. V gave up 7 bases and J gave up 7 bases; unmatched junction bases: 6. The CDR3 region is CASNTAGGGELFF. In nucleotides, the CDR3 is TGTGCCAGTAACACAGCAGGGGGCGGGGAGCTGTTTTTT. Full variable domain (missing parts from reference TRBV19 and TRBJ2-2): DGGITQSPKYLFRKEGQNVTLSCEQNLNHDAMYWYRQDPGQGLRLIYYSQIVNDFQKGDIAEGYSVSREKKESFPLTVTSAQKNPTAFYLCASNTAGGGELFFGEGSRLTVL.

V is TRBV6-6 and J is TRBJ1-4; possible D gene TRBD1, 5 bases. Germline CDR1 and CDR2: MNHNY and SVGAGI (reference sequence). The CDR3 extends over 16 amino acids. Trimming pared 4 bases from V and 7 bases from J, leaving 19 bases between. Here the CDR3 DNA reads TGTGCCAGCAGTTTTCAGCCCATAGGGGAGGGTGAAAAACTGTTTTTT. Amino acid sequence: CASSFQPIGEGEKLFF.

The chain uses TRBV30 and TRBJ2-3; perhaps TRBD2 as D (5 bases). V shed 4 bases and J shed 0 bases, with 11 bases lying between them. This CDR3 spans 14 amino acids. Germline CDR1 and CDR2: GTSNPN and SVGIG (reference sequence). Here the CDR3 reads CAWTLSESTDTQYF. In DNA, the CDR3 is TGTGCCTGGACCCTTAGCGAGAGCACAGATACGCAGTATTTT.

This rearrangement joins TRBV11-2 to TRBJ1-4; D is possibly TRBD1 (5 bases). The ends were cut back, 2 bases at V and 0 bases at J, with 13 bases in the middle. Germline lookup yields CDR1 SGHAT and CDR2 FQNNGV. The CDR3 totals 17 residues. In DNA form, the CDR3 reads TGTGCCAGCAGCTTACCCTTGAGGGGTCCAACTAATGAAAAACTGTTTTTT. Translation gives CASSLPLRGPTNEKLFF.

The chain is built from TRBV19 and TRBJ1-2; D gene ambiguous. V was pared by 7 bases and J by 5 bases, with 11 bases between. The CDR3 length is 12 residues. CDR1 and CDR2 from the germline V gene are LNHDA and SQIVND (reference sequence). The CDR3: CASTDRLYGYTF. The CDR3 bases are TGTGCCAGTACCGACCGGTTATATGGCTACACCTTC.

The chain carries TRBV5-6 and TRBJ2-7; D is unclear. This CDR3 region has 15 residues. The germline V gene has CDR1 SGHDT and CDR2 YYEEEE. V lost 0 bases to trimming and J lost 4 bases, with 14 bases between them. This CDR3 reads CASSLVGGVTYEQYF. The CDR3 coding sequence is TGTGCCAGCAGCTTGGTTGGCGGAGTTACTTACGAGCAGTACTTC. Drawing the rest from reference TRBV5-6 and TRBJ2-7, the complete variable domain is DAGVTQSPTHLIKTRGQQVTLRCSPKSGHDTVSWYQQALGQGPQFIFQYYEEEERQRGNFPDRFSGHQFPNYSSELNVNALLLGDSALYLCASSLVGGVTYEQYFGPGTRLTVT.

Ten or more counts support this clone. This may be a read error, as it is one base from a much larger clone. The chain couples TRBV4-3 to TRBJ2-6; TRBD2 aligns across 7 bases. This CDR3 spans 16 amino acids. In germline, CDR1 is LGHNA, CDR2 YSLEER. V gave up 0 bases and J gave up 4 bases; unmatched junction bases: 3. The CDR3 bases are TGCGCCAGCAGCCAAGATGGGGGGGGAGGGGCCAACGTCCTGACTTTC. This codes for CASSQDGGGGANVLTF.

This clone was seen just once. The V call is TRBV2, the J call TRBJ1-2; D is unclear. Germline assignment: CDR1 SNHLY and CDR2 FYNNEI. The CDR3 contains 11 residues. The CDR3 protein is CGRSDGGRYTF. The CDR3 DNA reads as TGTGGCCGTTCGGACGGCGGTCGCTACACCTTC.

This clone was counted ten times or more. V and J are TRBV6-6 and TRBJ2-5; 8 bases align to TRBD1. This CDR3 region has 15 residues. The germline V gene has CDR1 MNHNY and CDR2 SVGAGI (reference sequence). J gave up 4 bases and V 2 bases, and 6 bases lay outside the gene matches. CDR3 nucleotides: TGTGCCAGCAGTTACCCGGGACAGGTCATAGAGACCCAGTACTTC. It encodes CASSYPGQVIETQYF.

Notes on this clone: A far bigger clonotype differs at one base, so this is likely a read error. J is TRBJ2-3 and V is TRBV6-4, with D maybe TRBD1 (6 bases). The CDR3 is 14 amino acids. Germline V CDR1 and CDR2: MRHNA, SNTAGT. The CDR3 sequence: CASNDGTSTDTQYF. In DNA, the CDR3 is TGTGCCAGCAATGACGGGACAAGCACAGATACGCAGTATTTT.

In regard to this clone: Germline is not matched at one junction end, which may reflect a read error. The genes are TRBV6-6 and TRBJ2-7; 10 bases line up with TRBD1. The CDR3 loop spans 13 amino acids. From germline, CDR1 is MNHNY and CDR2 SVGAGI (reference sequence). The CDR3 sequence: CASSYGGGDRGNF. As DNA, the CDR3 is TGTGCCAGCAGTTACGGAGGGGGGGACAGGGGAAACTTC.

The chain uses TRBV5-3 and TRBJ1-1, with 8 bases that match TRBD1. TRBV5-3 is flagged as an ORF with uncertain function. This CDR3 comprises 17 residues. V lost 0 bases to trimming and J lost 3 bases; unmatched junction nucleotides: 10. CDR3 region: CARSLVSTGGNYTEAFF. The CDR3 DNA is TGTGCCAGAAGCTTGGTAAGCACAGGGGGGAATTACACTGAAGCTTTCTTT.

The gene calls are TRBV5-1 and TRBJ2-1; D possibly corresponds to TRBD2 (6 bases). Germline V lookup: CDR1 SGHRS, CDR2 YFSETQ. V lost 3 bases to trimming and J lost 5 bases, with 9 bases between them. The CDR3 spans 13 residues. As DNA, the CDR3 is TGCGCCAGCAGCTGGGACTTAAACAATGAGCAGTTCTTC. Translating it yields CASSWDLNNEQFF.

This clone was detected ten times or more. This chain uses TRBV29-1 with TRBJ2-1; D gene uncertain. Looked up from germline, CDR1 is SQVTM and CDR2 is ANQGSEA. Trimming shortened V by 5 bases and J by 9 bases, and 8 bases separated the two germline ends. The CDR3 is 10 amino acids. CDR3 nucleotide sequence: TGCAGCGTTTTTCTGGGTGAGCAGTTCTTC. Translating gives CSVFLGEQFF.

V gene TRBV6-6 combines with J gene TRBJ2-7; D uncertain. The CDR3 totals 12 residues. Germline CDR1 and CDR2: MNHNY and SVGAGI (reference sequence). V gave up 2 bases and J gave up 2 bases, with 4 bases separating them. CDR3 sequence (DNA): TGTGCCAGCAGTTACGGCCCCTACGAGCAGTACTTC. This encodes CASSYGPYEQYF.

The chain couples TRBV11-2 to TRBJ2-1; TRBD1 matches at 7 bases. The CDR3 has 13 residues. J lost 4 bases, V lost 7 bases, and 4 bases had no gene match. Germline V gives CDR1 SGHAT, CDR2 FQNNGV. CDR3 amino acids: CASTEGQYNEQFF. CDR3 nucleotide sequence: TGTGCCAGCACCGAGGGACAGTACAATGAGCAGTTCTTC.

V is TRBV7-9 and J is TRBJ1-2; D not certain. Germline V gives CDR1 SEHNR, CDR2 FQNEAQ (reference sequence). CDR3 length equals 15 residues. V lost 0 bases, J lost 4 bases, and 12 bases lay in between. CDR3 in DNA: TGTGCCAGCAGCTTAGCGGCCTCGAAGGGCTATGGCTACACCTTC. Translating gives CASSLAASKGYGYTF.

This chain's CDR3 is CASSSRTSGERNEQYF. The CDR3, as DNA: TGTGCCAGCAGCAGCCGGACTAGCGGGGAGAGAAACGAGCAGTACTTC. The chain employs TRBV7-9 and TRBJ2-7, with TRBD2 matching over 12 bases. This CDR3 spans 16 amino acids. Germline loops: CDR1 SEHNR, CDR2 FQNEAQ (reference sequence). V shed 5 bases, J shed 5 bases, and the junction held 10 bases outside the gene matches.

The DNA of the CDR3 is TGTGCCAGCAGCAACCGGGACACGGGCTCCGGCGAGCAGTTCTTC. As protein: CASSNRDTGSGEQFF. The chain carries TRBV5-5 and TRBJ2-1; a possible D gene is TRBD1 (6 bases). Trimming took off 4 bases at V and 10 bases at J, with 21 bases between the two ends. The CDR3 has 15 amino acids. Looked up from germline, CDR1 is SGHKS and CDR2 is YYEKEE (reference sequence).

The chain combines TRBV6-1 with TRBJ2-5; possibly TRBD1 for D (5 bases). V lost 4 bases and J 4 bases, leaving 19 bases between the germline ends. The CDR3 has 16 amino acids. Germline V gene sequence: CDR1 MNHNS, CDR2 SASEGT. CDR3 amino acids: CASSGRRGVYGETQYF. The DNA of the CDR3 is TGTGCCAGCAGTGGGAGAAGGGGTGTCTACGGAGAGACCCAGTACTTC.

Only a few counts were recorded for this clone. The chain is built from TRBV19 and TRBJ1-1, with 8 bases identical to TRBD1. The CDR3 sequence is 13 residues long. Germline assignment: CDR1 LNHDA and CDR2 SQIVND (reference sequence). V shed 5 bases, J shed 5 bases, and the junction held 4 bases outside the gene matches. The CDR3 sequence: CASSGQGWTEAFF. For the CDR3, the DNA is TGTGCCAGTAGTGGACAGGGTTGGACTGAAGCTTTCTTT.